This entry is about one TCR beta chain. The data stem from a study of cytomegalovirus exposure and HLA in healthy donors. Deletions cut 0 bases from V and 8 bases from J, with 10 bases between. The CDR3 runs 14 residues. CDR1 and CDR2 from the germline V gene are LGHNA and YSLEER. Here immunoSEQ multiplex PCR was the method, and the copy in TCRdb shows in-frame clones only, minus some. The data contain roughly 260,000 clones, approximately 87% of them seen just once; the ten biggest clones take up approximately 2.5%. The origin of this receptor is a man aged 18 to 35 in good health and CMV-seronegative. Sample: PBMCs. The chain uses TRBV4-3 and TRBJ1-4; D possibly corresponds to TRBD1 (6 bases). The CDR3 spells CASSQETGFEKLFF. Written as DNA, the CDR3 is TGCGCCAGCAGCCAAGAGACAGGATTCGAAAAACTGTTTTTT.